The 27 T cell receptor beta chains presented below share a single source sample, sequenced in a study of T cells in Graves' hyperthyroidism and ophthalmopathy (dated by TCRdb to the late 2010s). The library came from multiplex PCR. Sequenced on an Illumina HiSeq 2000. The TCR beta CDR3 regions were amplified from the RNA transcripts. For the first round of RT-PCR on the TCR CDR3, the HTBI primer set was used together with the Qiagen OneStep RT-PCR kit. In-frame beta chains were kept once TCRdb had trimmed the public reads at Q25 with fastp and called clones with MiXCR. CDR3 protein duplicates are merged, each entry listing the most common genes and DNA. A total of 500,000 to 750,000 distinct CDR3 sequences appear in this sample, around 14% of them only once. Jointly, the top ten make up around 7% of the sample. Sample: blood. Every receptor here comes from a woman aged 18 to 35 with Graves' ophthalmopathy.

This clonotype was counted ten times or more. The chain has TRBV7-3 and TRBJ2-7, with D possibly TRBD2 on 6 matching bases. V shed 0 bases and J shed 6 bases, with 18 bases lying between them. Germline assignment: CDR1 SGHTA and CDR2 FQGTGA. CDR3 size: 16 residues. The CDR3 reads CASSLTMERALSEQYF. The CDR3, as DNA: TGTGCCAGCAGCTTAACGATGGAGCGGGCCCTCAGCGAGCAGTACTTC.

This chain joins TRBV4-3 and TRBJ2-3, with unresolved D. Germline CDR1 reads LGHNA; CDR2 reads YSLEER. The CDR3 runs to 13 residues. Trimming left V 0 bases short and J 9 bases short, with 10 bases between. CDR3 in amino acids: CASSQEIRHTQYF. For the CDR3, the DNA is TGCGCCAGCAGCCAAGAAATCCGCCACACGCAGTATTTT.

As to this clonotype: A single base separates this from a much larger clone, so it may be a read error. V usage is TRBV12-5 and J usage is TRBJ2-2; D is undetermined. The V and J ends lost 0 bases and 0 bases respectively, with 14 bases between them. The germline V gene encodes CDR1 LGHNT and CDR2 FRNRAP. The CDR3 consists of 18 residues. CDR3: CASGLVFALAPNTGELFF. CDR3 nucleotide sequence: TGTGCTAGTGGTTTGGTCTTCGCGTTGGCACCGAACACCGGGGAGCTGTTTTTT.

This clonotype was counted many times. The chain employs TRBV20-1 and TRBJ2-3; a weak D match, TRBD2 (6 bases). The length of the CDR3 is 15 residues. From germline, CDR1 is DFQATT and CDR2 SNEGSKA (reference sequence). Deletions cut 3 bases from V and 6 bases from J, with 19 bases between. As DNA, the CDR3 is TGCAGTGCTAGCCACCGCACGGTTGGGGGGGATACGCAGTATTTT. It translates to CSASHRTVGGDTQYF.

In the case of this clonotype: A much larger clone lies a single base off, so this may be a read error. DNA of the CDR3: TGTGCCAGCAGTTATTTGGGAGCCCGGAATGAGCAGTACTTC. It yields the protein CASSYLGARNEQYF. J is TRBJ2-7 and V is TRBV6-2 or TRBV6-3; possibly TRBD2 for D (5 bases). Germline V gene data show CDR1 as MNHEY and CDR2 as SVGEGT. The CDR3 extends over 14 amino acids. V was cut by 3 bases and J by 7 bases, with 16 bases left in between.

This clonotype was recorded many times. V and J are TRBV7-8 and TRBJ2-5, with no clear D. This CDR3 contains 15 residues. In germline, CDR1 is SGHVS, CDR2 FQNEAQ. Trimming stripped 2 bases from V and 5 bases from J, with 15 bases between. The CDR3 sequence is CASSLYLTSGETQYF. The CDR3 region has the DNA TGTGCCAGCAGCTTATATCTGACAAGTGGGGAGACCCAGTACTTC. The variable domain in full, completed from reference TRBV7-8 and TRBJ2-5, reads GAGVSQSPRYKVAKRGQDVALRCDPISGHVSLFWYQQALGQGPEFLTYFQNEAQLDKSGLPSDRFFAERPEGSVSTLKIQRTQQEDSAVYLCASSLYLTSGETQYFGPGTRLLVL.

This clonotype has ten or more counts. The CDR3 here is CASSQALGEDQPQHF. The CDR3 DNA reads as TGTGCCAGCAGCCAAGCCCTCGGGGAGGATCAGCCCCAGCATTTT. The V and J genes are TRBV3-1 and TRBJ1-5; D uncertain. The CDR3 consists of 15 residues. V was shortened by 1 base and J by 5 bases, with 12 bases between the two germline ends. Germline V gene sequence: CDR1 LGHDT, CDR2 YNNKEL (reference sequence).

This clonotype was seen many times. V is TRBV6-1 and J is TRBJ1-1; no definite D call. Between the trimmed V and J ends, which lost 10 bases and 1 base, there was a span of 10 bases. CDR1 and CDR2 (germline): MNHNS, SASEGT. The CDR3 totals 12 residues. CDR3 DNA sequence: TGTGCCACCGGACGGCAGAACACTGAAGCTTTCTTT. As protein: CATGRQNTEAFF.

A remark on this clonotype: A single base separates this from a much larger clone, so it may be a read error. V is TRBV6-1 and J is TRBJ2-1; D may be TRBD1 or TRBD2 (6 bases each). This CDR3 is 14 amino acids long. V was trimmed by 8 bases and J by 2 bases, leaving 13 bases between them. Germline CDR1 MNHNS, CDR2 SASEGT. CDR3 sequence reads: CASDNGGPYNEQFF. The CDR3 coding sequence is TGTGCCAGCGACAACGGGGGCCCCTACAATGAGCAGTTCTTC.

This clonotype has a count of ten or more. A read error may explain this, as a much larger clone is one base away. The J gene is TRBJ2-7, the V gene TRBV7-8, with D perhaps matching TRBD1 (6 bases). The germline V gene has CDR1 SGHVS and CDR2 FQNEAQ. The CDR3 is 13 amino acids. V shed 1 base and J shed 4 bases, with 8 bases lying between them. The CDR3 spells CASSLGTEYEQYF. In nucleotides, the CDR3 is TGTGCCAGCAGCTTAGGGACAGAGTACGAGCAGTACTTC.

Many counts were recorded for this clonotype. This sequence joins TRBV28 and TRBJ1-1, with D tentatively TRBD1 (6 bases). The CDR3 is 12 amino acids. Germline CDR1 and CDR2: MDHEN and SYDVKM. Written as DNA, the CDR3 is TGTGTCGCGGAGGACAGTGAGGCTGAAGCTTTCTTT. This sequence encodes CVAEDSEAEAFF.

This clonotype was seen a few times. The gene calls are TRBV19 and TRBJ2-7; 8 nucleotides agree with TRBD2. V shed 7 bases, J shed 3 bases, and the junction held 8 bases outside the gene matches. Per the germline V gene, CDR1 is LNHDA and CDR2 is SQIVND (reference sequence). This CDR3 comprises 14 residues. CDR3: CASNAGGEFYEQYF. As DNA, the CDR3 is TGTGCCAGTAATGCGGGGGGCGAATTCTACGAGCAGTACTTC. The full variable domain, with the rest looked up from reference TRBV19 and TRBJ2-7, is DGGITQSPKYLFRKEGQNVTLSCEQNLNHDAMYWYRQDPGQGLRLIYYSQIVNDFQKGDIAEGYSVSREKKESFPLTVTSAQKNPTAFYLCASNAGGEFYEQYFGPGTRLTVT.

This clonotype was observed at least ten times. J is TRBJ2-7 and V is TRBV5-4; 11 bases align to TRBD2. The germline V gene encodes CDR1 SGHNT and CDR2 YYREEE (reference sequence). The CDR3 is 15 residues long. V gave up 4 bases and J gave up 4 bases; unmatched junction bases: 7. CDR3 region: CASSPPGLAAYEQYF. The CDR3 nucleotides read TGTGCCAGCAGCCCGCCGGGACTAGCGGCTTACGAGCAGTACTTC. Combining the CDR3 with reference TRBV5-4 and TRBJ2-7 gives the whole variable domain ETGVTQSPTHLIKTRGQQVTLRCSSQSGHNTVSWYQQALGQGPQFIFQYYREEENGRGNFPPRFSGLQFPNYSSELNVNALELDDSALYLCASSPPGLAAYEQYFGPGTRLTVT.

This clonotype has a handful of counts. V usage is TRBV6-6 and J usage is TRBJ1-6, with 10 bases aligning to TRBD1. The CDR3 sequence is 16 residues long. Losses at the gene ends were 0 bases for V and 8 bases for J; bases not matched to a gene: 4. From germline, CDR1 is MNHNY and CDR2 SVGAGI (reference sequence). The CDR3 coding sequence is TGTGCCAGCAGTTACTCGAGGACAGGGGGAGATTCACCCCTCCACTTT. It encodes CASSYSRTGGDSPLHF.

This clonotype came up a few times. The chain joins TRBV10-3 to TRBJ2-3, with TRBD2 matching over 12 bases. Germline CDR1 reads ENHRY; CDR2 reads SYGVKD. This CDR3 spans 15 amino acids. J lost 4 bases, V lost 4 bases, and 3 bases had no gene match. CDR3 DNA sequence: TGTGCCATCAGTGCACTAGCGGGAGGTTCAGATACGCAGTATTTT. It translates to CAISALAGGSDTQYF.

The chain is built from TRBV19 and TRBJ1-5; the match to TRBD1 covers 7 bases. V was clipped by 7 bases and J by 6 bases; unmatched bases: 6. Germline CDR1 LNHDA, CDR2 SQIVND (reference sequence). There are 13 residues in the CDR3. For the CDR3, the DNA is TGTGCCAGTAAGGGGGCAGAAGTTCAGCCCCAGCATTTT. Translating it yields CASKGAEVQPQHF.

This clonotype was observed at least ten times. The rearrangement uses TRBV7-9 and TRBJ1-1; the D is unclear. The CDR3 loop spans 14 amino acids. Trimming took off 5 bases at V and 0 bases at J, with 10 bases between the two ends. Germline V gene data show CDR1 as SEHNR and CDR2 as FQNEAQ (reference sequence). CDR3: CASSRLRMNTEAFF. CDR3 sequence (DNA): TGTGCCAGCAGCCGATTACGTATGAACACTGAAGCTTTCTTT. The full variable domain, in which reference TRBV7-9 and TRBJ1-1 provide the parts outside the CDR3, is DTGVSQNPRHKITKRGQNVTFRCDPISEHNRLYWYRQTLGQGPEFLTYFQNEAQLEKSRLLSDRFSAERPKGSFSTLEIQRTEQGDSAMYLCASSRLRMNTEAFFGQGTRLTVV.

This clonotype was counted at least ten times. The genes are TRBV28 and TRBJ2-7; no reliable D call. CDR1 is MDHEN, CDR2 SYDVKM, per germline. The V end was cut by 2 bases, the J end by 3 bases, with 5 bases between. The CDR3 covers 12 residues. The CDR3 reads CASSLRYYEQYF. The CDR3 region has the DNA TGTGCCAGCAGTTTAAGGTACTACGAGCAGTACTTC.

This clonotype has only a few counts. The CDR3 region is CASSIGHISGANVLTF. DNA of the CDR3: TGTGCCAGCAGCATCGGACACATCTCTGGGGCCAACGTCCTGACTTTC. This chain connects TRBV5-6 to TRBJ2-6, with TRBD1 as a possible D gene (5 bases). V shed 4 bases and J shed 0 bases, with 11 bases lying between them. The CDR3 consists of 16 residues. Per the germline V gene, CDR1 is SGHDT and CDR2 is YYEEEE.

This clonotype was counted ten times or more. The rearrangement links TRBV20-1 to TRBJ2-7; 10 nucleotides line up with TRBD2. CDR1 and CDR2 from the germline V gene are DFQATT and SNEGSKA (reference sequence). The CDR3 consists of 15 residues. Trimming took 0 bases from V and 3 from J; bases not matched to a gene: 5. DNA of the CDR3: TGCAGTGCTAGAGATCTCGAGCGGGAGGGCTACGAGCAGTACTTC. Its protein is CSARDLEREGYEQYF.

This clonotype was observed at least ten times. DNA of the CDR3: TGTGCCAGCAGCCATAGGACAGGGGATGAAGCTTTCTTT. Protein: CASSHRTGDEAFF. The chain carries TRBV3-1 and TRBJ1-1; 9 bases align to TRBD1. The trim removed 3 bases at V and 7 bases at J, leaving 3 bases unmatched. Looked up from germline, CDR1 is LGHDT and CDR2 is YNNKEL (reference sequence). The CDR3 length is 13 residues.

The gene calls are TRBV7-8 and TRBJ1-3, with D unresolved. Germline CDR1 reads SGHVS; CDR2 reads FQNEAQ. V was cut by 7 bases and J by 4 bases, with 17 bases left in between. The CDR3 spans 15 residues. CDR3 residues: CASTKAGRRGNTIYF. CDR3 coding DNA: TGTGCCAGCACCAAAGCGGGGAGGAGGGGAAACACCATATATTTT.

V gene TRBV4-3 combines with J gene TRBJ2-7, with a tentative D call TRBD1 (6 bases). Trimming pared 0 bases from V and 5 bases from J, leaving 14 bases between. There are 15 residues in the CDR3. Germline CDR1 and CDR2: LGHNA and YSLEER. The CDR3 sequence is CASSQDDTGRNEQYF. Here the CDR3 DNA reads TGCGCCAGCAGCCAAGATGATACAGGGCGGAACGAGCAGTACTTC.

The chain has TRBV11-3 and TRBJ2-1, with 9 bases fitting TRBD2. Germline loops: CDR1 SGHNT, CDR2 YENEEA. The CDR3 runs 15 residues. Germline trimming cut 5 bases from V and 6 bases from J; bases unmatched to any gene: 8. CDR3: CASSPGYSGSNEQFF. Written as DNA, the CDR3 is TGTGCCAGCAGCCCAGGCTATAGCGGGAGCAATGAGCAGTTCTTC. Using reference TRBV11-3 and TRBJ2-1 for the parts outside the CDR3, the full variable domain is EAGVVQSPRYKIIEKKQPVAFWCNPISGHNTLYWYLQNLGQGPELLIRYENEEAVDDSQLPKDRFSAERLKGVDSTLKIQPAELGDSAVYLCASSPGYSGSNEQFFGPGTRLTVL.

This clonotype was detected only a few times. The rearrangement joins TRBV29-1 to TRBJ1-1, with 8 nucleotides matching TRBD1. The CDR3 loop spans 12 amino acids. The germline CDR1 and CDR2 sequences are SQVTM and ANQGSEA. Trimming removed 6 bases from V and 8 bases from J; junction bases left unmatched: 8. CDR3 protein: CSVDRGQNEAFF. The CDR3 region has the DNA TGCAGCGTCGACAGGGGCCAGAACGAAGCTTTCTTT.

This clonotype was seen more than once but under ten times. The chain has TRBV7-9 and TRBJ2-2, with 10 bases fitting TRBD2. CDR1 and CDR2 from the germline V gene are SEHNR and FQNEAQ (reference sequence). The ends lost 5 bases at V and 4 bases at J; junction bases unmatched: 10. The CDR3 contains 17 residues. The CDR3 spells CASSPSTSGKVTGELFF. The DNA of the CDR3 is TGTGCCAGCAGCCCCTCTACTAGCGGGAAGGTCACCGGGGAGCTGTTTTTT.

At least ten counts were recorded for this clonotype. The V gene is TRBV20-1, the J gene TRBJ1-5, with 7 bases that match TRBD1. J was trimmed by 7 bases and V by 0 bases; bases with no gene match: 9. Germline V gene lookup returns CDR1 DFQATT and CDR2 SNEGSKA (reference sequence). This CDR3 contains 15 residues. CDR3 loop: CSAREQTGDGQPQHF. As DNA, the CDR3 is TGCAGTGCTAGAGAACAAACAGGGGACGGGCAGCCCCAGCATTTT.